This T cell receptor (beta chain) was recorded in a study of T cells in Graves' hyperthyroidism and ophthalmopathy. Germline CDR1 reads SGHRS; CDR2 reads YFSETQ. J gave up 0 bases and V 2 bases, and 3 bases lay outside the gene matches. The CDR3 loop spans 16 amino acids. The PBMCs studied were ones that came from 8.5 to 10 ml fresh peripheral blood. TCR beta CDR3 sequences were amplified from RNA transcripts. The primer set for the first-round RT-PCR of the TCR CDR3 was HTBI. TCRdb itself ran the multiplex PCR reads through MiXCR, one entry per CDR3 protein. The data contain under 300,000 distinct CDR3 sequences, about 20% of them singletons. In its sample, this clonotype was seen a few times.

The origin of this receptor is a young man with Graves' ophthalmopathy. V and J are TRBV5-1 and TRBJ2-1, with TRBD2 identical over 9 bases. Input material: blood. The CDR3 nucleotides read TGCGCCAGCAGCTTTAATAGCGGGAGCTCCTACAATGAGCAGTTCTTC. The encoded protein is CASSFNSGSSYNEQFF.